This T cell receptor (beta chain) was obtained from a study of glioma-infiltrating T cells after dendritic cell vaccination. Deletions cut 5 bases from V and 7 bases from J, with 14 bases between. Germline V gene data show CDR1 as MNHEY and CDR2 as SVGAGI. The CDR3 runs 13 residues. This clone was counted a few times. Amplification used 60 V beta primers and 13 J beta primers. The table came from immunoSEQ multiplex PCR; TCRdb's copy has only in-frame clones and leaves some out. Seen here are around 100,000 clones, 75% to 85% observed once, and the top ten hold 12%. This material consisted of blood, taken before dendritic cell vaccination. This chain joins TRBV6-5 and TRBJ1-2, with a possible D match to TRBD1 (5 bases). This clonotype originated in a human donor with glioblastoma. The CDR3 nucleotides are TGTGCCAGCAGTGAAGGCCCCAGGGCTGGCTACACCTTC. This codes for CASSEGPRAGYTF.